The T cell receptor beta chain described here comes from a study of identical twins. This clonotype was seen ten or more times. Its specificity is not known. Unique molecular identifiers were in the cDNA, with template-switch universal primer binding. From the 5' RACE reads, TCRdb called clonotypes with MiXCR, one entry per CDR3 protein. This table has about 810,000 distinct CDR3 sequences, roughly an eighth appearing once. CDR3 length equals 14 residues. V was shortened by 1 base and J by 4 bases, with 10 bases between the two germline ends. From germline, CDR1 is SGHTA and CDR2 FQGNSA. The study, taken as a whole, reports: Researchers reported weaker excess twin sharing in beta out-of-frame sequences. With abundant cord blood beta clonotypes, insertions were fewer; memory repertoires showed no such pattern. Cross-sectional statistics, not tracking of the same donors, supported the conclusions.

The sample was also linked to a second study, of yellow fever vaccine responses in identical twins.

The chain recombines TRBV7-2 with TRBJ2-5; the D is unclear. The sample taken for sequencing was PBMCs. The clonotype was recovered from a woman aged 18-35 years in good health. The CDR3 nucleotides are TGTGCCAGCAGCTTAGGGGTAGTCGGAGAGACCCAGTACTTC. As protein: CASSLGVVGETQYF.